Shown below are 8 T cell receptor beta chains from a single sample sequenced in a study of blood T cell repertoires in COVID-19. Generated by immunoSEQ multiplex PCR, the TCRdb table keeps only in-frame clones and is missing some. The sample contains hundreds of thousands of clones, under 95% of which appear only once. Sequencing input: peripheral blood. These TCRs come from a woman under 30 who had recovered from COVID-19.

This chain uses TRBV19 with TRBJ1-1, with D possibly matching TRBD1 (5 bases). V lost 6 bases to trimming and J lost 6 bases, with 17 bases between them. Germline CDR1 LNHDA, CDR2 SQIVND (reference sequence). The CDR3 has 14 amino acids. In DNA form, the CDR3 reads TGTGCCAGTAGACTGGGGGGGTTTTTATCTGAAGCTTTCTTT. Amino acid sequence: CASRLGGFLSEAFF.

This chain connects TRBV5-1 to TRBJ2-1; 9 bases are a match to TRBD1. The length of the CDR3 is 14 residues. Germline V CDR1 and CDR2: SGHRS, YFSETQ. V lost 5 bases, J lost 7 bases, and 7 bases stayed unmatched. The CDR3 nucleotides are TGCGCCAGCAGGTCCGGGACAGGGCTAAATGAGCAGTTCTTC. Translating it yields CASRSGTGLNEQFF.

The chain is built from TRBV4-3 and TRBJ2-2; D remains ambiguous. Between the trimmed V and J ends, which lost 0 bases and 6 bases, there was a span of 20 bases. CDR3 size: 18 residues. Germline loops: CDR1 LGHNA, CDR2 YSLEER. The CDR3 DNA reads as TGCGCCAGCAGCCAAGATTTCAGGATTCCATATTCGTCCGGGGAGCTGTTTTTT. Translation: CASSQDFRIPYSSGELFF.

The chain has TRBV5-6 and TRBJ1-6; D is unresolved. V dropped 0 bases and J dropped 9 bases, with 13 bases sitting between them. CDR3 size: 15 residues. Per the germline V gene, CDR1 is SGHDT and CDR2 is YYEEEE. CDR3 amino acids: CASSLVGVSGSPLHF. The CDR3 DNA reads as TGTGCCAGCAGCTTGGTCGGGGTGTCAGGTTCACCCCTCCACTTT. Together with reference TRBV5-6 and TRBJ1-6, the CDR3 gives the full variable domain: DAGVTQSPTHLIKTRGQQVTLRCSPKSGHDTVSWYQQALGQGPQFIFQYYEEEERQRGNFPDRFSGHQFPNYSSELNVNALLLGDSALYLCASSLVGVSGSPLHFGNGTRLTVT.

This clone came up once. The chain combines TRBV7-9 with TRBJ2-3, with TRBD2 matching over 12 bases. The CDR3 runs 15 residues. Germline-derived CDR1 and CDR2 are SEHNR and FQNEAQ (reference sequence). Germline trimming cut 4 bases from V and 3 bases from J; bases unmatched to any gene: 2. CDR3 nucleotides: TGTGCCAGCAGCTCTAGCGGGAGGGCGACAGATACGCAGTATTTT. It specifies CASSSSGRATDTQYF.

V gene TRBV19 combines with J gene TRBJ2-1; 10 bases are a match to TRBD1. Germline-derived CDR1 and CDR2 are LNHDA and SQIVND (reference sequence). The V segment lost 1 base and the J segment 7 bases; nucleotides outside the gene matches: 4. The CDR3 totals 15 residues. CDR3: CASSIGQGARNEQFF. The DNA of the CDR3 is TGTGCCAGTAGTATAGGACAGGGGGCTAGGAATGAGCAGTTCTTC.

V gene TRBV30 combines with J gene TRBJ1-1; 9 bases are a match to TRBD1. There are 15 residues in the CDR3. Germline V gives CDR1 GTSNPN, CDR2 SVGIG (reference sequence). Trimming removed 6 bases from V and 3 bases from J; junction bases left unmatched: 11. For the CDR3, the DNA is TGTGCCTGCCCTCGGGTTGGGACAGGGTACACTGAAGCTTTCTTT. It yields the protein CACPRVGTGYTEAFF.

This chain uses TRBV19 with TRBJ1-1, with D possibly being TRBD1 (5 bases). This CDR3 is 14 amino acids long. V was pared by 10 bases and J by 4 bases, with 19 bases between. Germline-derived CDR1 and CDR2 are LNHDA and SQIVND (reference sequence). CDR3 nucleotide sequence: TGTGCCACGACCCCTGGGGTCGGGGGCACTGAAGCTTTCTTT. Translated, it gives CATTPGVGGTEAFF.